This T cell receptor beta chain appears in the sequencing data of a study of T cell responses to AZD1222 COVID-19 vaccine. Turning to this clone: Its specificity is unknown.

Whole-study findings and limits: Spike was spanned by vaccine-associated CD4 TCRs, with dominance at 160-218 and 743-854.

The germline V gene encodes CDR1 LNHDA and CDR2 SQIVND (reference sequence). Trimming took off 3 bases at V and 2 bases at J, with 7 bases between the two ends. This CDR3 is built from 13 residues. Clones were read by immunoSEQ multiplex PCR, and TCRdb kept only the in-frame ones, dropping some. The table shows under 150,000 clones, with around 87% occurring only once. V is TRBV19 and J is TRBJ1-1; D is possibly TRBD1 (5 bases). This sample comprised peripheral blood, obtained on day 0 of AZD1222 vaccination. The clonotype originates from an adult in good health. CDR3 coding DNA: TGTGCCAGTAGTATCCAGGGTAACACTGAAGCTTTCTTT. It yields the protein CASSIQGNTEAFF.